The rows below give T cell receptor beta chains drawn from one sample of a study of T-cell reconstitution after alpha-beta-depleted transplantation in children. MiXCR, applied by TCRdb to the PCR reads, yields one record per CDR3 protein. Among hundreds of thousands of distinct CDR3 sequences listed, approximately 29% were seen once. The material was PBMCs from the stem cell graft donor, obtained from the stem cell graft. Receptors originate from a human donor who donated a stem cell graft to a child with aplastic anemia. The CDR3 runs from the conserved cysteine through the conserved F or W. The D gene is left open where the match is weak. Clone size is given for some rows only: seen once, a few or many times, or a class if the clone is expanded.

clone size: .; V gene: TRBV20-1; D gene: .; J gene: TRBJ1-2; CDR3 protein: CSASLSGNGYTF; CDR3 DNA: TGCAGTGCTAGTCTCTCCGGGAATGGCTACACCTTC
clone size: .; V gene: TRBV7-2; D gene: TRBD2; J gene: TRBJ2-5; CDR3 protein: CASSPSGGILQETQYF; CDR3 DNA: TGTGCCAGCAGCCCGAGCGGGGGGATACTCCAAGAGACCCAGTACTTC
clone size: few; V gene: TRBV5-1; D gene: TRBD1; J gene: TRBJ1-2; CDR3 protein: CASSTRQGNYGYTF; CDR3 DNA: TGCGCCAGCAGCACAAGACAGGGGAACTATGGCTACACCTTC
clone size: .; V gene: TRBV29-1; D gene: TRBD2; J gene: TRBJ2-1; CDR3 protein: CSVVPSGKVDEQFF; CDR3 DNA: TGCAGCGTTGTCCCCAGCGGGAAGGTCGATGAGCAGTTCTTC
clone size: few; V gene: TRBV23-1; D gene: .; J gene: TRBJ1-4; CDR3 protein: CASSQSVDGGTGEKLFF; CDR3 DNA: TGCGCCAGCAGTCAATCCGTCGACGGTGGGACGGGTGAAAAACTGTTTTTT
clone size: many; V gene: TRBV6-5; D gene: .; J gene: TRBJ1-1; CDR3 protein: CASQQGLETAFF; CDR3 DNA: TGTGCCAGCCAACAGGGCTTAGAGACGGCTTTCTTT
clone size: .; V gene: TRBV6-1; D gene: .; J gene: TRBJ2-1; CDR3 protein: CASRKLQRAPYNEQFF; CDR3 DNA: TGTGCCAGCAGGAAGCTCCAGCGGGCACCCTACAATGAGCAGTTCTTC
clone size: many; V gene: TRBV20-1; D gene: .; J gene: TRBJ1-1; CDR3 protein: CSALGNTEAFF; CDR3 DNA: TGCAGTGCCCTAGGGAACACTGAAGCTTTCTTT
clone size: .; V gene: TRBV13; D gene: TRBD1; J gene: TRBJ2-1; CDR3 protein: CASSRFGDSSHEQFF; CDR3 DNA: TGTGCCAGCAGCCGATTTGGGGACAGCAGCCATGAGCAGTTCTTC
clone size: .; V gene: TRBV9; D gene: TRBD2; J gene: TRBJ2-7; CDR3 protein: CASSGGTSGRYEQYF; CDR3 DNA: TGTGCCAGCAGCGGAGGGACTAGCGGACGCTACGAGCAGTACTTC
clone size: few; V gene: TRBV12-3/TRBV12-4; D gene: .; J gene: TRBJ1-6; CDR3 protein: CASSLSPGEAPLHF; CDR3 DNA: TGTGCCAGCAGTTTAAGCCCTGGGGAAGCGCCCCTCCACTTT
clone size: few; V gene: TRBV7-9; D gene: .; J gene: TRBJ1-2; CDR3 protein: CASSSTYGYTF; CDR3 DNA: TGTGCCAGCAGTAGCACCTATGGCTACACCTTC
clone size: .; V gene: TRBV20-1; D gene: .; J gene: TRBJ2-5; CDR3 protein: CSASRVGVGETQYF; CDR3 DNA: TGCAGTGCTAGTCGGGTGGGGGTCGGGGAGACCCAGTACTTC
clone size: .; V gene: TRBV5-6; D gene: .; J gene: TRBJ2-5; CDR3 protein: CASSLDVGTQYF; CDR3 DNA: TGTGCCAGCAGCTTAGACGTTGGGACCCAGTACTTC
clone size: .; V gene: TRBV7-4; D gene: TRBD2; J gene: TRBJ2-7; CDR3 protein: CASTLRGAGGPRYEQYF; CDR3 DNA: TGTGCCAGCACCCTTCGGGGGGCGGGAGGGCCTCGTTACGAGCAGTACTTC
clone size: few; V gene: TRBV14; D gene: TRBD2; J gene: TRBJ2-5; CDR3 protein: CASSQEGTTRQETQYF; CDR3 DNA: TGTGCCAGCAGCCAAGAGGGGACTACCCGCCAAGAGACCCAGTACTTC
clone size: .; V gene: TRBV7-8; D gene: TRBD2; J gene: TRBJ2-7; CDR3 protein: CASSLARTSGSRYEQYF; CDR3 DNA: TGTGCCAGCAGCTTAGCGAGGACTAGCGGGAGTCGGTACGAGCAGTACTTC